One and the same sample provided the 4 T cell receptor beta chains below, sequenced in a study of CD8 T cells in ankylosing spondylitis. MiXCR was run by TCRdb on the 5' RACE reads, yielding one entry per CDR3 protein. The repertoire holds about 150,000 distinct CDR3 sequences, with more than 40% as singletons. What was sequenced was synovial fluid, either unsorted or a sorted T cell fraction (not recorded which). The receptors stem from a male donor with ankylosing spondylitis.

There are a few counts of this clonotype. The chain is built from TRBV2 and TRBJ2-7; 7 bases map to TRBD1. Trimming took 1 base from V and 3 from J; bases not matched to a gene: 9. This CDR3 is built from 16 residues. Germline lookup yields CDR1 SNHLY and CDR2 FYNNEI. CDR3 DNA sequence: TGTGCCAGCAGTGAAGGAAGGAAGGGGGCGTTCTACGAGCAGTACTTC. Translating gives CASSEGRKGAFYEQYF.

The rearrangement joins TRBV5-6 to TRBJ2-1; D is uncertain. V gave up 0 bases and J gave up 4 bases, with 14 bases separating them. The CDR3 loop spans 16 amino acids. From germline, CDR1 is SGHDT and CDR2 YYEEEE. The CDR3 region has the DNA TGTGCCAGCAGCTTGGCCTCCTACACTTATTACAATGAGCAGTTCTTC. Encoded protein: CASSLASYTYYNEQFF.

The rearrangement links TRBV2 to TRBJ1-1; D may be TRBD1 (5 bases). This CDR3 is built from 16 residues. V was cut by 2 bases and J by 7 bases, with 20 bases left in between. CDR1 and CDR2 from the germline V gene are SNHLY and FYNNEI. CDR3: CASSEWQGPALGEAFF. The CDR3 nucleotides read TGTGCCAGCAGTGAATGGCAGGGCCCTGCCCTCGGTGAAGCTTTCTTT.

This chain joins TRBV27 and TRBJ2-7, with 7 bases aligning to TRBD1. V lost 2 bases, J lost 4 bases, and 5 bases stayed unmatched. There are 14 residues in the CDR3. Germline V gene data show CDR1 as MNHEY and CDR2 as SMNVEV (reference sequence). Here the CDR3 DNA reads TGTGCCAGCAGTTTAAGACAGGGTGTGTACGAGCAGTACTTC. Translation gives CASSLRQGVYEQYF.